This T cell receptor beta chain was recorded in a study of T cells in Graves' hyperthyroidism and ophthalmopathy. The germline gives CDR1 DFQATT, CDR2 SNEGSKA (reference sequence). This CDR3 is built from 14 residues. RNA transcripts provided the source from which TCR beta CDR3 regions were amplified. An initial round of RT-PCR targeting the TCR CDR3 relied on the HTBI primer set. TCRdb re-analysed the multiplex PCR reads in MiXCR, keeping a single row per CDR3 protein. The sample lists roughly 720,000 distinct CDR3 sequences, approximately 15% seen once, with around a sixth in the top ten. As for this clonotype: The junction differs from germline at one of its ends, possibly a read error.

This clonotype was obtained from a man aged 50-60 years with Graves' hyperthyroidism. The chain is built from TRBV20-1 and TRBJ1-4, with D tentatively TRBD1 (5 bases). The sequenced material came from blood. For the CDR3, the DNA is TGCGGTGCTAGAGATGGCAGGGAGGGGGAAAAACTGTTTTTT. Its protein product is CGARDGREGEKLFF.